This TCR beta chain emerged from a study of response to subunit inactivated influenza vaccine (dated by TCRdb to the late 2010s). At the level of the whole study: Deep quantitative T cell receptor repertoire profiling was used in the study to track responses to a trivalent subunit inactivated influenza vaccine. The study at large found these results: The authors suggested that each seasonal influenza vaccination may recruit only a limited number of new T cells.

CDR1 and CDR2 (SGHKS, YYEKEE) derive from the germline V gene (reference sequence). V drops 1 base and J drops 5 bases, leaving 12 bases in between. Including cysteine and phenylalanine, the CDR3 has 14 amino acids. Of the read, only the CDR3 DNA is kept; its 42 bases are in frame from base 1. In this sample, this clonotype turned up a few times. Its antigen is still unknown. No much larger clone is present one base from it, and per-base qualities are unavailable. The library was made by RT-PCR. The run used an Illumina HiSeq 2500. The raw public data were reprocessed by TCRdb itself: fastp quality trimming at Q25, MiXCR clonotype calling, in-frame beta chains only. Every CDR3 protein is listed once, alongside the most common genes and DNA of its rows. For this sample there are 750,000 to 850,000 distinct CDR3 sequences; 18% appear just once. The ten largest clonotypes hold approximately 11% of the sample.

This sequence uses TRBV5-5 and TRBJ2-5; matching of 6 bases hints at TRBD1 as the D gene. This clonotype was sampled from a man aged 45 to 65 who received an inactivated influenza vaccine. Donor details come from another sample of the same person, matched by shared clones. Sequenced here: PBMCs from blood, sampled about 5 days after vaccination. The encoded CDR3 is CASSLSWGPETQYF. At the DNA level, the sequence is TGTGCCAGCAGCTTGTCATGGGGGCCCGAGACCCAGTACTTC.